A selection of T cell receptor beta chains follows, all from one sample in a study of blood T cell repertoires in COVID-19. TCRdb's table, derived via immunoSEQ multiplex PCR, lists solely in-frame clones and lacks some. The sample gives some 150,000 clones, about 85% of which show up once; roughly 1% is in the top ten. Sequenced: peripheral blood. These receptors originate from a man aged 35-49 years with acute or convalescent COVID-19. Each CDR3 is given with its conserved first and last residue. A D gene is named only where the DNA matches it firmly. Some rows mark clone size as missing; the rest say once, few, many or name a class of expanded clone.

v_call	j_call	d_call	clone_size	cdr3_nt	cdr3_aa
TRBV18	TRBJ1-3	TRBD1	NA	TGTGCCAGCTCACCTATTCTCAAAACCGGGACAGGGGCTTACGGAAACACCATATATTTT	CASSPILKTGTGAYGNTIYF
TRBV5-1	TRBJ1-1	NA	NA	TGCGCCAGCAGCTTGGATGCAGGAGGAGGCACTGAAGCTTTCTTT	CASSLDAGGGTEAFF
TRBV19	TRBJ2-7	NA	NA	TGTGCCAGTAGTATAGGGGGCTCAGGCGACGAGCAGTACTTC	CASSIGGSGDEQYF
TRBV3-1/TRBV3-2	TRBJ2-5	TRBD1	NA	TGTGCCAGCAGCCCGCCGGGACAGGGGGCGGAGACCCAGTACTTC	CASSPPGQGAETQYF
TRBV9	TRBJ1-6	TRBD1	NA	TGTGCCAGCAGCGTAAGGGGACAGGGAGTTTATTCACCCCTCCACTTT	CASSVRGQGVYSPLHF
TRBV4-2	TRBJ2-3	TRBD2	NA	TGTGCCAGCAGCCAGAAAAGCGGGGGAGTCACAGATACGCAGTATTTT	CASSQKSGGVTDTQYF
TRBV5-6	TRBJ2-7	TRBD1	NA	TGTGCCAGCAGCTTGGTAGGGGGCGATGTGTACGAGCAGTACTTC	CASSLVGGDVYEQYF
TRBV3-1/TRBV3-2	TRBJ2-2	NA	NA	TGTGCCAGCAGCCAACTCGCAGTAAGAAACACCGGGGAGCTGTTTTTT	CASSQLAVRNTGELFF
TRBV30	TRBJ1-2	NA	NA	TGTGCCTGGAGTCCACGGGGGGGCTATGGCTACACCTTC	CAWSPRGGYGYTF
TRBV6-2/TRBV6-3	TRBJ1-4	TRBD1	NA	TGTGCCAGCAGTTACCATGACAGGGGAGGTGAAAAACTGTTTTTT	CASSYHDRGGEKLFF
TRBV7-9	TRBJ2-3	TRBD2	NA	TGTGCCAGCAGCCCCGCCGGCGGGGGGGCCATGGATACAGATACGCAGTATTTT	CASSPAGGGAMDTDTQYF
TRBV7-2	TRBJ2-7	TRBD2	NA	TGTGCCAGCAGCTTAGAGGGGCTAGCGGGGGTCTACGAGCAGTACTTC	CASSLEGLAGVYEQYF
TRBV12-3/TRBV12-4	TRBJ1-2	NA	few	TGTGCCAGCAGTTTGTCGGGTTTCTACGGCTACACCTTC	CASSLSGFYGYTF
TRBV7-2	TRBJ2-3	TRBD2	NA	TGTGCCAGCAGCTTAGTGGGTAGCGCGGGAGGTACGCAGTATTTT	CASSLVGSAGGTQYF
TRBV2	TRBJ1-3	NA	NA	TGTGCCAGCAGTGAGGGCTTACCTGGAAACACCATATATTTT	CASSEGLPGNTIYF
TRBV15	TRBJ2-3	NA	NA	TGTGCCACCAGCAGAGAGGCGGGGGCCCCAGATACGCAGTATTTT	CATSREAGAPDTQYF
TRBV28	TRBJ1-6	TRBD1	NA	TGTGCCAGCAGTCTACCCGGGACAGGGGTTTCACCCCTCCACTTT	CASSLPGTGVSPLHF
TRBV5-1	TRBJ1-1	NA	NA	TGCGCCAGCAGCTTGATGTCTGCGCCGGGCACTGAAGCTTTCTTT	CASSLMSAPGTEAFF
TRBV12-3/TRBV12-4	TRBJ1-1	TRBD1	NA	TGTGCCAGCAGTGGCGGGACAGGCGGGCGAGCTTTCTTT	CASSGGTGGRAFF
TRBV27	TRBJ2-1	NA	NA	TGTGCCAGCAGTTTATCGCCTAACAATGAGCAGTTCTTC	CASSLSPNNEQFF
TRBV6-5	TRBJ1-5	NA	NA	TGTGCCAGCAGACGAAGGGAGGATCAGCCCCAGCATTTT	CASRRREDQPQHF
TRBV30	TRBJ1-6	NA	NA	TGTGCCTGGGTGAGAGGGGGAAGTACGAATAATTCACCCCTCCACTTT	CAWVRGGSTNNSPLHF
TRBV4-3	TRBJ1-2	NA	NA	TGCGCCAGCAGCCAAGAGGGAGGGTACGGCTACACCTTC	CASSQEGGYGYTF
TRBV19	TRBJ1-6	NA	NA	TGTGCCAGTAGTGAACGAAGAGACTTTTCCCCCCTCCACTTT	CASSERRDFSPLHF
TRBV28	TRBJ1-1	TRBD1	NA	TGTGCCAGCAGTTTACTACAGGGGTGGACTGAAGCTTTCTTT	CASSLLQGWTEAFF
TRBV9	TRBJ2-7	NA	NA	TGTGCCAGCAGCGTAGGCGGGGATACATCCTACGAGCAGTACTTC	CASSVGGDTSYEQYF
TRBV6-5	TRBJ1-2	NA	NA	TGTGCCAGCAGTTACTCGGCGCAGGGTTGGTATGGCTACACCTTC	CASSYSAQGWYGYTF
TRBV5-8	TRBJ2-2	NA	NA	TGTGCCAGCAGCTTGAGACAGATAACTGCCGGGGAGCTGTTTTTT	CASSLRQITAGELFF
TRBV5-1	TRBJ2-1	TRBD1	NA	TGCGCCAGCAGCTACGGGGGACAGGGCAATGAGCAGTTCTTC	CASSYGGQGNEQFF
TRBV11-2	TRBJ2-2	NA	NA	TGTGCCAGCAGCGCAGATCGACAGGTCGGGGAGCTGTTTTTT	CASSADRQVGELFF
TRBV12-3/TRBV12-4	TRBJ1-2	NA	NA	TGTGCCAGCAGTCCCAGACAGTCTCTTGGCTACACCTTC	CASSPRQSLGYTF
TRBV7-2	TRBJ1-5	NA	NA	TGTGCCAGCAGCCACGGCAGGGATCCGCCCCAGCATTTT	CASSHGRDPPQHF
TRBV5-1	TRBJ1-6	TRBD1	once	TGCGCCAGCAGCTTGGAGACAGGGGAGGGCAATTCACCCCTCCACTTT	CASSLETGEGNSPLHF
TRBV5-6	TRBJ2-7	NA	NA	TGTGCCAGCAGGCGGGACCCTTACGAGCAGTACTTC	CASRRDPYEQYF
TRBV9	TRBJ1-3	TRBD1	NA	TGTGCCAGCAGCGGACAGGGTGAGAACACCATATATTTT	CASSGQGENTIYF
TRBV2	TRBJ2-1	TRBD2	NA	TGTGCCAGCAGCGGGGGGGTGAATGAGCAGTTCTTC	CASSGGVNEQFF
TRBV30	TRBJ1-2	NA	NA	TGTGCCTGGAGTGGGACCATGTGGGGGGTTCATGGCTACACCTTC	CAWSGTMWGVHGYTF
TRBV11-2	TRBJ2-5	NA	NA	TGTGCCAGCAGCCCCCTGACAGGCCAAGAGACCCAGTACTTC	CASSPLTGQETQYF
TRBV6-5	TRBJ1-4	NA	NA	TGTGCCAGCAGTTTAAGGAACAGGGTTGGTGAAAAACTGTTTTTT	CASSLRNRVGEKLFF
TRBV7-8	TRBJ2-5	TRBD2	NA	TGTGCCAGCAGCTTACTGGGACTAGCGGGGGAGACAGAGACCCAGTACTTC	CASSLLGLAGETETQYF
TRBV28	TRBJ2-1	NA	NA	TGTGCCAGCAGTCGACAGTACAGTGAGCAGTTCTTC	CASSRQYSEQFF
TRBV6-5	TRBJ2-1	TRBD2	NA	TGTGCCAGCGCATCCGGGGGGAACTACAATGAGCAGTTCTTC	CASASGGNYNEQFF
TRBV27	TRBJ1-1	TRBD1	NA	TGTGCCAGCAGAGGACAGGGGGCACGGATGAACACTGAAGCTTTCTTT	CASRGQGARMNTEAFF
TRBV28	TRBJ2-5	NA	NA	TGTGCCAGCAGTCCACCGGACAGGGCGGGAGAGCAGTACTTC	CASSPPDRAGEQYF
TRBV30	TRBJ1-2	NA	NA	TGTGCCTGGAGTCCCCCGAATTTAGACACTTATGGCTACACCTTC	CAWSPPNLDTYGYTF
TRBV5-4	TRBJ2-1	TRBD2	NA	TGTGCCAGCTCGGGCGGGGCTAGCGGTACCTACAATGAGCAGTTCTTC	CASSGGASGTYNEQFF
TRBV7-2	TRBJ1-3	NA	NA	TGTGCCAGCAGCTTACTTATTCCTGGAAACACCATATATTTT	CASSLLIPGNTIYF
TRBV5-1	TRBJ1-4	NA	NA	TGCGCCAGCAGCTTGGCTCAGGATGAAAAACTGTTTTTT	CASSLAQDEKLFF